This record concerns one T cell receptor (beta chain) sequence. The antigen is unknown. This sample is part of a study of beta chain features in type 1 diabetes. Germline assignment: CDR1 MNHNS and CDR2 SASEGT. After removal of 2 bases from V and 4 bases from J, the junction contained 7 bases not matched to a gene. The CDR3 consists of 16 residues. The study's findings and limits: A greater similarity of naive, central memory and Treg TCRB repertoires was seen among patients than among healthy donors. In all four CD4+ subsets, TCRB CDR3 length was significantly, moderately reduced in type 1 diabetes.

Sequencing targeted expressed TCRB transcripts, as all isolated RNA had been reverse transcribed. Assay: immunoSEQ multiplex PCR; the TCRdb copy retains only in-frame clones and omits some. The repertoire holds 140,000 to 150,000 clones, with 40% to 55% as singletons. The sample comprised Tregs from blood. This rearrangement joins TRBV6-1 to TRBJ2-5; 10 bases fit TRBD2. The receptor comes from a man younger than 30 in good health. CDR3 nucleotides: TGTGCCAGCAGTGAATATCTAGCGGGAGAGGGAGAGACCCAGTACTTC. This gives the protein CASSEYLAGEGETQYF.